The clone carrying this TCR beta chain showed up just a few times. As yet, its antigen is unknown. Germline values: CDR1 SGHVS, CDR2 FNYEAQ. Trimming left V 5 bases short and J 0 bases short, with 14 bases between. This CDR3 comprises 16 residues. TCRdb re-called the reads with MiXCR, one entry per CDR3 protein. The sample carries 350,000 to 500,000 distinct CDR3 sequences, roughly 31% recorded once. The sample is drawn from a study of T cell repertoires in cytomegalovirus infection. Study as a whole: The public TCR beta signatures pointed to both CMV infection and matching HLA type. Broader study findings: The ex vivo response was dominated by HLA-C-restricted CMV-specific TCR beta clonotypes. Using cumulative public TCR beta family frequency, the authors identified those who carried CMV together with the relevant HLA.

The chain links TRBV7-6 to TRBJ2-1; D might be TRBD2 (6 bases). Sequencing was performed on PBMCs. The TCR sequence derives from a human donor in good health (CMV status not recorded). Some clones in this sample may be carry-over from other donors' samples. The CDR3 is CASSPGGKSSYNEQFF. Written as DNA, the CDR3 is TGTGCCAGCAGCCCAGGAGGGAAAAGCTCCTACAATGAGCAGTTCTTC.